Below are 20 T cell receptor beta chains sequenced from a single sample in a study of early T cells in non-severe SARS-CoV-2 infection. TCRdb itself ran the 5' RACE reads through MiXCR, one entry per CDR3 protein. Among about 27,000 distinct CDR3 sequences, about 3% were seen once, and the ten largest hold 0.7% to 0.9%. Sequenced material: whole blood. Receptors originate from an adult who was a healthcare worker with PCR-confirmed SARS-CoV-2 infection or an uninfected control (not recorded which).

This clonotype was detected many times. J is TRBJ1-2 and V is TRBV5-1; the D is unclear. V lost 8 bases and J lost 5, with 28 bases in between. The CDR3 contains 17 residues. Per germline, CDR1 SGHRS and CDR2 YFSETQ. CDR3 bases: TGCGCCAGTAAGCGGGGTACTGGCGAGGCAAACGAGTATGGCTACACCTTC. The encoded protein is CASKRGTGEANEYGYTF.

This clonotype showed up many times. CDR3 region: CASSQSRDRGTKQFF. CDR3 nucleotide sequence: TGTGCCAGCAGCCAATCGCGGGACAGGGGTACAAAGCAGTTCTTC. J is TRBJ2-1 and V is TRBV11-2, with 10 nucleotides matching TRBD1. Germline loops: CDR1 SGHAT, CDR2 FQNNGV. The CDR3 runs to 15 residues. J lost 11 bases, V lost 5 bases, and 12 bases had no gene match.

Regarding this clonotype: A much larger clone is a single base away; this may be a read error. The rearrangement joins TRBV12-3 or TRBV12-4 to TRBJ2-4; 7 bases map to TRBD1. The V gene end was trimmed by 1 base and the J gene end by 9 bases; junction bases not matched to a gene: 6. The length of the CDR3 is 14 residues. The DNA of the CDR3 is TGTGCCAGCAGTTTAGGACAGGGAAGGATCATTCAGTACTTC. It codes for CASSLGQGRIIQYF.

The chain joins TRBV5-1 to TRBJ2-5, with 8 bases that match TRBD1. CDR1 and CDR2 (germline): SGHRS, YFSETQ. V dropped 2 bases and J dropped 1; count of bases not matched to a gene: 4. The CDR3 extends over 15 amino acids. The CDR3 reads CASSLDRGPQETQYF. The CDR3 DNA is TGCGCCAGCAGCTTAGACAGGGGCCCCCAAGAGACCCAGTACTTC.

This clonotype rates as medium-sized. The rearrangement links TRBV19 to TRBJ2-1, with D uncertain. Germline loops: CDR1 LNHDA, CDR2 SQIVND (reference sequence). Trimming took 7 bases from V and 4 from J, leaving 8 bases between them. The CDR3 length is 12 residues. CDR3 residues: CASTSAYNEQFF. In DNA form, the CDR3 reads TGTGCCAGTACCTCAGCGTACAATGAGCAGTTCTTC.

This clonotype came up many times. CDR3 loop: CASSLGRRIYGYTF. The DNA for the CDR3 is TGTGCCAGCAGTTTAGGGCGACGGATCTATGGCTACACCTTC. The chain is built from TRBV12-3 or TRBV12-4 and TRBJ1-2; D not certain. The V end was cut by 1 base, the J end by 4 bases, with 10 bases between. This CDR3 comprises 14 residues.

The sample holds many counts of this clonotype. The rearrangement joins TRBV24-1 to TRBJ2-2; possible D gene TRBD1, 6 bases. The V end was cut by 4 bases, the J end by 6 bases, with 8 bases between. The V gene's germline CDR1 is KGHDR and CDR2 SFDVKD. The CDR3 extends over 13 amino acids. The CDR3 protein is CATSEQGSGELFF. The CDR3 nucleotides are TGTGCCACCAGTGAACAGGGTTCCGGGGAGCTGTTTTTT.

Ten or more counts support this clonotype. This chain uses TRBV11-1 with TRBJ2-1; TRBD1 matches 7 bases. V dropped 0 bases and J dropped 1; count of bases not matched to a gene: 3. CDR3 size: 16 residues. CDR1 is SGHAT and CDR2 is FQDESV in the germline V gene (reference sequence). The CDR3 region is CASSLARTGSYNEQFF. CDR3 sequence (DNA): TGTGCCAGCAGCTTAGCCCGGACAGGATCCTACAATGAGCAGTTCTTC.

This clonotype has ten or more counts. The V gene is TRBV3-1, the J gene TRBJ2-7, with D hard to call. Trimming removed 4 bases at V and 3 bases at J, with 10 bases between. This CDR3 contains 13 residues. From germline, CDR1 is LGHDT and CDR2 YNNKEL (reference sequence). The CDR3, as DNA: TGTGCCAGCAGCCCCCTGGGCTTCTACGAGCAGTACGTC. Translation: CASSPLGFYEQYV.

There are many counts of this clonotype. The rearrangement links TRBV20-1 to TRBJ2-7, with 9 bases that match TRBD2. This CDR3 is 14 amino acids long. The V segment lost 0 bases and the J segment 4 bases; nucleotides outside the gene matches: 4. Per the germline V gene, CDR1 is DFQATT and CDR2 is SNEGSKA (reference sequence). CDR3 sequence (DNA): TGCAGTGCTAGAGATATGGCGGGGGGGTACGAGCAGTACGTC. Translation: CSARDMAGGYEQYV.

This clonotype was recorded many times. CDR3 in amino acids: CATREDGTRETQYF. The CDR3 coding sequence is TGTGCCACCAGAGAAGACGGGACGCGGGAGACCCAGTACTTC. The chain links TRBV24-1 to TRBJ2-5, with D possibly called TRBD1 or TRBD2 (5 bases each). V lost 7 bases and J 5 bases, leaving 16 bases between the germline ends. In germline, CDR1 is KGHDR, CDR2 SFDVKD. CDR3 length: 14 amino acids.

There are many counts of this clonotype. The V and J genes are TRBV29-1 and TRBJ2-2, with D unclear. Trimming shortened V by 7 bases and J by 7 bases, and 13 bases separated the two germline ends. Germline CDR1 reads SQVTM; CDR2 reads ANQGSEA. The CDR3 contains 12 residues. The CDR3 coding sequence is TGCAGCGCGGGCCACTCAATCGGGGAGCTGTTTTTT. Encoded protein: CSAGHSIGELFF.

This clonotype occurred many times. The V and J genes are TRBV4-1 and TRBJ2-3; a possible D gene is TRBD2 (6 bases). Germline assignment: CDR1 MGHRA and CDR2 YSYEKL. The V end was cut by 4 bases, the J end by 6 bases, with 17 bases between. CDR3 length equals 15 residues. The CDR3 DNA is TGCGCCAGCAGCCCTCACGGGACTTCGGCGGATACGCAGTATTTT. Translating gives CASSPHGTSADTQYF.

This clonotype was counted ten times or more. The gene calls are TRBV7-6 and TRBJ2-3; D gene unclear. CDR3 length: 16 amino acids. V dropped 1 base and J dropped 2 bases, with 13 bases sitting between them. Germline CDR1 reads SGHVS; CDR2 reads FNYEAQ. The DNA for the CDR3 is TGTGCCAGCAGCTTAGGGTTGCGGCACCCCACAGATACGCAGTATTTT. This sequence encodes CASSLGLRHPTDTQYF.

This clonotype ranks as medium-sized. The chain recombines TRBV10-2 with TRBJ1-5, with TRBD1 identical over 8 bases. Germline V lookup: CDR1 WSHSY, CDR2 SAAADI. The CDR3 loop spans 14 amino acids. The trim removed 3 bases at V and 5 bases at J, leaving 3 bases unmatched. CDR3 in amino acids: CASSDRGQDQPQHF. CDR3 nucleotides: TGCGCCAGCAGTGACAGGGGGCAGGATCAGCCCCAGCATTTT.

Sample share makes this clonotype medium-sized. This sequence joins TRBV15 and TRBJ1-2; D gene uncertain. The CDR3 runs 15 residues. Germline CDR1 reads LNHNV; CDR2 reads YYDKDF (reference sequence). V was trimmed by 1 base and J by 2 bases, leaving 11 bases between them. Here the CDR3 reads CATSRVGAGNYGYTF. In DNA form, the CDR3 reads TGTGCCACCAGCAGAGTTGGTGCGGGAAACTATGGCTACACCTTC. Variable domain in full (rest from reference TRBV15 and TRBJ1-2): DAMVIQNPRYQVTQFGKPVTLSCSQTLNHNVMYWYQQKSSQAPKLLFHYYDKDFNNEADTPDNFQSRRPNTSFCFLDIRSPGLGDTAMYLCATSRVGAGNYGYTFGSGTRLTVV.

Ten or more counts support this clonotype. The chain couples TRBV6-6 to TRBJ1-1, with TRBD1 identical over 11 bases. The CDR3 sequence is 17 residues long. After removal of 5 bases from V and 4 bases from J, the junction contained 12 bases not matched to a gene. Germline-derived CDR1 and CDR2 are MNHNY and SVGAGI (reference sequence). The CDR3 sequence: CASSIWTGGYSGTEAFF. The CDR3 DNA follows: TGTGCCAGCAGTATCTGGACAGGGGGCTATTCGGGCACTGAAGCTTTCTTT.

This clonotype was seen many times. The genes are TRBV19 and TRBJ2-2; D could derive from TRBD1 or TRBD2 (5 bases each). Trimming removed 3 bases at V and 7 bases at J, with 12 bases between. Germline V gene data show CDR1 as LNHDA and CDR2 as SQIVND (reference sequence). This CDR3 region has 14 residues. The CDR3 here is CASSISGLGGELFF. CDR3 DNA sequence: TGTGCCAGTAGTATTTCGGGGCTCGGCGGGGAGCTGTTTTTT.

This clonotype appeared many times. The chain recombines TRBV7-3 with TRBJ2-6; D tentatively reads TRBD1 or TRBD2 (5 bases each). Between the trimmed V and J ends, which lost 4 bases and 0 bases, there was a span of 13 bases. Looked up from germline, CDR1 is SGHTA and CDR2 is FQGTGA. The CDR3 length is 17 residues. The CDR3 DNA sequence: TGTGCCAGCAGCTCGATGGGACGCAACTCTGGGGCCAACGTCCTGACTTTC. As protein: CASSSMGRNSGANVLTF. The variable domain in full, with the rest retrieved from reference TRBV7-3 and TRBJ2-6, is GAGVSQTPSNKVTEKGKYVELRCDPISGHTALYWYRQSLGQGPEFLIYFQGTGAADDSGLPNDRFFAVRPEGSVSTLKIQRTERGDSAVYLCASSSMGRNSGANVLTFGAGSRLTVL.

In this sample, this clonotype turned up many times. The chain combines TRBV20-1 with TRBJ2-3, with 11 bases fitting TRBD2. Germline loops: CDR1 DFQATT, CDR2 SNEGSKA (reference sequence). V lost 0 bases, J lost 1 base, and 18 bases stayed unmatched. The CDR3 spans 21 residues. CDR3 sequence: CSARDPIDLAGGRVGTDTQYF. In DNA, the CDR3 is TGCAGTGCTAGAGACCCGATAGACCTAGCGGGGGGTCGTGTTGGCACAGATACGCAGTATTTT.